A single sample gave rise to the 3 T cell receptor beta chains below, sequenced in a study of HIV-infected patients and healthy controls. Follow-up blood was drawn about 14 weeks, roughly three months, after antiretroviral therapy began. The repertoire came from unfractionated whole blood and reflected all unsorted peripheral T cells. Alpha and beta constant-region primers primed reverse transcription of approximately 460 ng RNA. Each of the alpha and beta chains got its own library through chain-specific third strand synthesis with indices. TCRdb fed the 5' RACE reads into MiXCR, producing one record per CDR3 protein. Seen here are approximately 6,600 distinct CDR3 sequences, about 9.4% observed once, and the top ten hold less than 20%. This material consisted of blood, taken during antiretroviral therapy. These receptors were taken from an adult with HIV infection.

This clonotype ranks as medium-sized. The chain has TRBV4-1 and TRBJ1-2; D unclear. CDR3 length equals 17 residues. The germline V gene has CDR1 MGHRA and CDR2 YSYEKL. V shed 2 bases and J shed 6 bases, with 22 bases lying between them. The CDR3 loop reads CASSQPRRGQQSNGYTF. DNA of the CDR3: TGCGCCAGCAGCCAACCGCGCCGCGGGCAGCAGTCAAATGGCTACACCTTC.

There are many counts of this clonotype. The chain is built from TRBV6-1 and TRBJ1-1; D perhaps matches TRBD1 (5 bases). The germline CDR1 and CDR2 sequences are MNHNS and SASEGT. The V end lost 3 bases, the J end lost 1 base, and 12 bases lay between the germline ends. This CDR3 is built from 15 residues. The CDR3 bases are TGTGCCAGCAGTGAGAGGGGTTTGGGGAACACTGAAGCTTTCTTT. This sequence encodes CASSERGLGNTEAFF.

Within the sample, this clonotype is medium-sized (0.01 to 0.1%). This chain connects TRBV12-3 or TRBV12-4 to TRBJ2-3; D is unresolved. Trimming cost V 6 bases and J 1 base, with 8 bases left between them. CDR3 size: 13 residues. The CDR3: CASRMLGTDTQYF. The CDR3 DNA is TGTGCCAGCAGAATGTTAGGCACAGATACGCAGTATTTT.